Sequencing of this T cell receptor beta chain was carried out in a study of T cell repertoires in cytomegalovirus infection. At the level of the study: Peptides in the study included HLA-C-restricted and HLA-B-restricted CMV epitopes. Shared public TCR beta signatures pointed to both CMV infection and a matching HLA type. Overall study findings and caveats: The ex vivo response was dominated by HLA-C-restricted CMV-specific TCR beta clonotypes. Adding up the frequency of public TCR beta families identified people who carried CMV plus the relevant HLA.

V was trimmed by 3 bases and J by 2 bases, leaving 13 bases between them. The V gene's germline CDR1 is DFQATT and CDR2 SNEGSKA (reference sequence). The CDR3 sequence is 14 residues long. One entry per CDR3 protein results from TCRdb running MiXCR on the reads. The repertoire includes fewer than 650,000 distinct CDR3 sequences, approximately 40% of them detected once, and more than 40% sits in the top ten. With respect to this clonotype: Its antigen is undetermined.

The chain employs TRBV20-1 and TRBJ2-5, with D perhaps assigned TRBD1 or TRBD2 (6 bases each). The source is a human donor in good health (CMV status not recorded). Some clones in this sample may be carry-over from other donors' samples. The sequencing used cultured PBMCs, collected from culture after CMV antigen stimulation. This CDR3 reads CSARRGVRQETQYF. CDR3 nucleotides: TGCAGTGCTAGGAGGGGGGTAAGGCAAGAGACCCAGTACTTC.